The source of this T cell receptor beta chain is a study of blood T cell repertoires in COVID-19. Overall study: Samples representing acute and convalescent COVID-19 were sourced from the United States, Italy and Spain. In each case, the material was cDNA or gDNA derived from T cells, B-cell-depleted T cells, or PBMCs.

Germline V gene sequence: CDR1 SGHNT, CDR2 YYREEE (reference sequence). After removal of 3 bases from V and 4 bases from J, the junction contained 8 bases not matched to a gene. The CDR3 is made up of 16 amino acids. In the study's own analysis: Nucleated cell number was recorded as an estimate derived from reference gene primer amplification. The table came from immunoSEQ multiplex PCR; TCRdb's copy has only in-frame clones and leaves some out. That table furnishes V, J and clone size, whereas the DNA furnished D and trimming. The sample has 130,000 to 150,000 clones; 84% are singletons. This rearrangement joins TRBV5-4 to TRBJ1-2; 11 nucleotides match TRBD1. The TCR sequence derives from a man aged 55-75 years with active or convalescent COVID-19. The sample was peripheral blood. The CDR3 loop reads CASSWGRTGGSYGYTF. CDR3 nucleotides: TGTGCCAGCAGCTGGGGGCGGACAGGGGGCTCCTATGGCTACACCTTC.